This entry lists 23 T cell receptor beta chains sequenced from one sample in a study of blood T cell repertoires in COVID-19. Sequencing used immunoSEQ multiplex PCR; TCRdb keeps in-frame clones, though not all of them. The table lists around 140,000 clones, around 89% of them singletons, with approximately 2% in the top ten. Sequencing input: peripheral blood. The receptors stem from a man between 65 and 80 years old with active COVID-19.

The sample holds one count of this clone. The chain carries TRBV7-9 and TRBJ1-1; 9 nucleotides line up with TRBD1. With 5 bases clipped from V and 3 bases from J, the junction kept 4 bases outside the gene matches. CDR1 and CDR2 (germline): SEHNR, FQNEAQ (reference sequence). The CDR3 length is 14 residues. The CDR3 sequence: CASSKQGADTEAFF. CDR3 DNA sequence: TGTGCCAGCAGCAAACAGGGGGCGGACACTGAAGCTTTCTTT.

This chain connects TRBV30 to TRBJ2-7, with TRBD1 matching over 10 bases. The V and J ends lost 4 bases and 6 bases, in that order; junction bases with no gene match: 3. Germline V gene sequence: CDR1 GTSNPN, CDR2 SVGIG (reference sequence). The CDR3 loop spans 12 amino acids. The CDR3 bases are TGTGCCTGGAAGACAGGGGGCCCCGAGCAGTACTTC. Protein product: CAWKTGGPEQYF.

The chain uses TRBV18 and TRBJ2-1; D is possibly TRBD1 (6 bases). This CDR3 region has 15 residues. Germline values: CDR1 KGHSH, CDR2 LQKENI. Trimming took 0 bases from V and 6 from J, leaving 12 bases between them. The DNA for the CDR3 is TGTGCCAGCTCACCACCCCAGGGGAATACCAATGAGCAGTTCTTC. Its translation: CASSPPQGNTNEQFF.

The chain joins TRBV14 to TRBJ1-5; unclear D gene. There are 13 residues in the CDR3. Trimming cost V 3 bases and J 10 bases, with 13 bases left between them. CDR1 SGHDN and CDR2 FVKESK come from the germline V gene. CDR3 coding DNA: TGTGCCAGCAGCCAGGTAGCAACCGGCCCCCAGCATTTT. Translation gives CASSQVATGPQHF.

The J gene is TRBJ1-1, the V gene TRBV10-3; D is undetermined. Per germline, CDR1 ENHRY and CDR2 SYGVKD. V was clipped by 6 bases and J by 1 base, with 9 bases between them. CDR3 length equals 13 residues. The CDR3: CAIRAGKNTEAFF. The CDR3 DNA is TGTGCCATCAGGGCCGGGAAGAACACTGAAGCTTTCTTT.

This chain connects TRBV5-4 to TRBJ2-5; 7 bases are shared with TRBD1. Unmatched junction bases numbered 4, after V lost 4 bases and J lost 7 bases. Germline CDR1 and CDR2: SGHNT and YYREEE (reference sequence). The CDR3 has 12 amino acids. This CDR3 is CASSKRTGTQYF. The CDR3 DNA reads TGTGCCAGCAGCAAACGGACAGGGACCCAGTACTTC.

The rearrangement joins TRBV10-3 to TRBJ2-3; 10 bases line up with TRBD1. Germline values: CDR1 ENHRY, CDR2 SYGVKD. Losses at the gene ends were 10 bases for V and 8 bases for J; bases not matched to a gene: 18. This CDR3 is built from 16 residues. CDR3 in DNA: TGTGCCAGCGGCCGGGACAGGGGTTTAGCGGAAGGTACGCAGTATTTT. Amino acid sequence: CASGRDRGLAEGTQYF.

The rearrangement links TRBV6-5 to TRBJ1-5; the D gene is possibly TRBD1 (5 bases). Germline V gives CDR1 MNHEY, CDR2 SVGAGI. With 7 bases removed from V and 1 base from J, the gap between germline ends came to 14 bases. The CDR3 is 15 residues long. DNA of the CDR3: TGTGCCAGCATCCCGGGGGGTGAGAGCAATCAGCCCCAGCATTTT. Encoded protein: CASIPGGESNQPQHF.

The chain combines TRBV5-6 with TRBJ1-1; D perhaps matches TRBD1 (5 bases). V was cut by 3 bases and J by 4 bases, with 13 bases left in between. The CDR3 is made up of 14 amino acids. From germline, CDR1 is SGHDT and CDR2 YYEEEE. The DNA of the CDR3 is TGTGCCAGCAGCTGGGGCCGGGGGATCACTGAAGCTTTCTTT. Amino acids: CASSWGRGITEAFF.

The chain carries TRBV28 and TRBJ2-7; TRBD1 matches 9 bases. Germline CDR1 and CDR2: MDHEN and SYDVKM. CDR3 length equals 14 residues. Unmatched junction bases numbered 8, after V lost 6 bases and J lost 5 bases. The chain's CDR3 is CASSPYRGQDEQYF. In DNA, the CDR3 is TGTGCCAGCAGCCCTTACAGGGGGCAGGACGAGCAGTACTTC.

This sequence joins TRBV7-9 and TRBJ1-2; 10 bases are shared with TRBD1. Germline V gene lookup returns CDR1 SEHNR and CDR2 FQNEAQ (reference sequence). This CDR3 is 15 amino acids long. J lost 2 bases, V lost 5 bases, and 5 bases had no gene match. CDR3 nucleotides: TGTGCCAGCAGCAAAAGACAGGGGGCGAACTATGGCTACACCTTC. It specifies CASSKRQGANYGYTF.

The rearrangement joins TRBV27 to TRBJ1-2; D call uncertain. The germline V gene has CDR1 MNHEY and CDR2 SMNVEV (reference sequence). The CDR3 totals 14 residues. Deletions cut 0 bases from V and 3 bases from J, with 8 bases between. CDR3 region: CASSLSKTHYGYTF. The CDR3 region has the DNA TGTGCCAGCAGTTTATCGAAGACTCACTATGGCTACACCTTC.

The rearrangement joins TRBV5-4 to TRBJ2-3; the D gene is possibly TRBD2 (5 bases). This CDR3 contains 15 residues. The V gene lost 0 bases and the J gene lost 3 bases, with 11 bases spanning the gap. Germline V gene lookup returns CDR1 SGHNT and CDR2 YYREEE (reference sequence). The CDR3, as DNA: TGTGCCAGCAGCTTGGATGGGAGAATGACAGATACGCAGTATTTT. Its translation is CASSLDGRMTDTQYF.

The chain has TRBV28 and TRBJ2-7, with TRBD1 as a possible D gene (5 bases). V lost 3 bases and J 3 bases, leaving 9 bases between the germline ends. CDR3 size: 13 residues. Looked up from germline, CDR1 is MDHEN and CDR2 is SYDVKM. This CDR3 is CASSFDGHYEQYF. DNA for the CDR3: TGTGCCAGCAGTTTCGACGGACACTACGAGCAGTACTTC.

The chain links TRBV6-2 or TRBV6-3 to TRBJ2-1; 8 bases are a match to TRBD2. Germline V gene data show CDR1 as MNHEY and CDR2 as SVGEGT. This CDR3 has 14 residues. The V segment lost 2 bases and the J segment 9 bases; nucleotides outside the gene matches: 6. The chain's CDR3 is CASSYGIAGREQFF. The CDR3 DNA sequence: TGTGCCAGCAGTTACGGGATAGCGGGACGTGAGCAGTTCTTC.

The chain is built from TRBV19 and TRBJ2-2; tentatively, D is TRBD1 (6 bases). Deletions cut 4 bases from V and 3 bases from J, with 12 bases between. The CDR3 spans 15 residues. Germline CDR1 and CDR2: LNHDA and SQIVND (reference sequence). The CDR3 nucleotides are TGTGCCAGTAGTACAGGACAGATTTACACCGGGGAGCTGTTTTTT. Its translation is CASSTGQIYTGELFF.

This clone turned up a few times. V gene TRBV2 combines with J gene TRBJ2-7, with D maybe TRBD1 (5 bases). This CDR3 contains 14 residues. Germline V gene sequence: CDR1 SNHLY, CDR2 FYNNEI. The ends were cut back, 3 bases at V and 0 bases at J, with 9 bases in the middle. The CDR3 coding sequence is TGTGCCAGCAGTGACGGACACGACTCCTACGAGCAGTACTTC. It yields the protein CASSDGHDSYEQYF.

The chain joins TRBV19 to TRBJ2-5; 8 positions match TRBD2. V lost 4 bases, J lost 3 bases, and 7 bases stayed unmatched. The CDR3 totals 15 residues. The germline gives CDR1 LNHDA, CDR2 SQIVND (reference sequence). The CDR3 loop is CASSSRLAKKETQYF. The CDR3 DNA reads as TGTGCCAGTAGTAGCAGACTAGCGAAGAAAGAGACCCAGTACTTC.

This chain links TRBV6-4 with TRBJ2-5, with 9 bases lining up with TRBD2. The CDR3 is made up of 16 amino acids. With V trimmed by 6 bases and J by 2 bases, 10 bases remained unmatched. The germline V gene encodes CDR1 MRHNA and CDR2 SNTAGT. CDR3 sequence reads: CASSLKREVQQETQYF. In DNA, the CDR3 is TGTGCCAGCAGCCTAAAGCGGGAGGTCCAACAAGAGACCCAGTACTTC.

The chain carries TRBV24-1 and TRBJ2-5, with 7 bases lining up with TRBD2. The CDR3 covers 13 residues. V shed 9 bases, J shed 5 bases, and the junction held 8 bases outside the gene matches. Looked up from germline, CDR1 is KGHDR and CDR2 is SFDVKD. CDR3 DNA sequence: TGTGCCACCGGGTGGGCGGGAGAGGAGACCCAGTACTTC. Its protein product is CATGWAGEETQYF.

This clone was seen a single time. V is TRBV11-2 and J is TRBJ2-1; a weak D match, TRBD2 (6 bases). The V gene lost 4 bases and the J gene lost 4 bases, with 8 bases spanning the gap. There are 13 residues in the CDR3. Germline V CDR1 and CDR2: SGHAT, FQNNGV. CDR3: CASSSGLYNEQFF. The CDR3 bases are TGTGCCAGCAGCTCCGGACTATACAATGAGCAGTTCTTC.

The chain carries TRBV7-2 and TRBJ2-5, with D possibly TRBD2 on 5 matching bases. CDR1 and CDR2 from the germline V gene are SGHTA and FQGNSA. The CDR3 covers 15 residues. Trimming removed 11 bases from V and 0 bases from J, with 19 bases in between. The CDR3 nucleotides are TGTGCCTCCATTGACTATACGCGGGACCAAGAGACCCAGTACTTC. Translating it yields CASIDYTRDQETQYF. Together with reference TRBV7-2 and TRBJ2-5, the CDR3 gives the full variable domain: GAGVSQSPSNKVTEKGKDVELRCDPISGHTALYWYRQSLGQGLEFLIYFQGNSAPDKSGLPSDRFSAERTGGSVSTLTIQRTQQEDSAVYLCASIDYTRDQETQYFGPGTRLLVL.

The V and J genes are TRBV6-5 and TRBJ2-3; TRBD2 matches at 12 bases. V shed 2 bases and J 5 bases; nucleotides not matched to a gene: 2. The CDR3 covers 15 residues. Germline-derived CDR1 and CDR2 are MNHEY and SVGAGI. The CDR3 protein is CASSYLAGGQDTQYF. DNA for the CDR3: TGTGCCAGCAGTTACCTAGCGGGAGGGCAAGATACGCAGTATTTT.